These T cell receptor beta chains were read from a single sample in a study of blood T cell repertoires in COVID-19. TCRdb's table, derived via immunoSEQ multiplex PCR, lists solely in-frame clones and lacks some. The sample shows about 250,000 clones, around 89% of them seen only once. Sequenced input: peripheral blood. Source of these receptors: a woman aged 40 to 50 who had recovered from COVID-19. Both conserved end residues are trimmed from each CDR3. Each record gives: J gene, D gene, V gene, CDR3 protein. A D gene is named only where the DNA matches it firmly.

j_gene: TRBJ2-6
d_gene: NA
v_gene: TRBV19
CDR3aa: ASRLSGANVLT

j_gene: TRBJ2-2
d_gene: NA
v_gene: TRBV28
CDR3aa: ASSFSWEPGELF

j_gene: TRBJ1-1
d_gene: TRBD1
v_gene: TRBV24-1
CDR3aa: ATSDPGTGPEAF

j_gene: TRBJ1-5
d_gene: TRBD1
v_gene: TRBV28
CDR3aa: ASSPRQGAGPQH

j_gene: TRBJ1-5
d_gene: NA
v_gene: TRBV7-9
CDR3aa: ASSRSGGTDQPQH

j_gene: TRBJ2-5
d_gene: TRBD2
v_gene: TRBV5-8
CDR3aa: ASSLWGEGPQETQY

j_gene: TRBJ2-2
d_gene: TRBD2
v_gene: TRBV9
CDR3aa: ASSPSRLAGGGTGELF

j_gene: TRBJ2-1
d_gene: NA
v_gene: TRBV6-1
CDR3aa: ASSEFGGGTYNEQF

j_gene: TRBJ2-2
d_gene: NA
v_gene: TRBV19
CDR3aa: ASTLLPGTGELF

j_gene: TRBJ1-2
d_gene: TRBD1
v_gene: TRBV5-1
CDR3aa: ASSTGDRGGFGGGYT

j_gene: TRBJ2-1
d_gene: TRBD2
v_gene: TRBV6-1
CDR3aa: ASSEGASGRGEQF

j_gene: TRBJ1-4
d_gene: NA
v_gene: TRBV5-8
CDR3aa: ASSFRGTPEKLF

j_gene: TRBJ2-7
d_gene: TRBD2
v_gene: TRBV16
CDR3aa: ASSPGASGRMKQY

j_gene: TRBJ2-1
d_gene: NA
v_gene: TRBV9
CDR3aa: ASSVGSGGKGSNEQF